Described below is a single T cell receptor beta chain sequence and its context. Antigen specificity is unknown. The sample comes from a study of vaccination and CD4 T cells after COVID-19. Treatment meaning: approximately 9-day PBMC culture with coronavirus spike peptide pools or control peptides (ViraFEST assay). With the Oncomine TCR Beta short-read assay, DNA from cultured CD4+ T cells was sequenced. TCRdb itself ran the PCR reads through MiXCR, one entry per CDR3 protein. The table records roughly 11,000 distinct CDR3 sequences, around 64% of them present only once. Sequencing was performed on CD4+ T cells from blood, cultured in vitro. This TCR was recovered from a human donor who had recovered from COVID-19.

The CDR3 sequence is CASSSGGVNSPLHF. The CDR3 region has the DNA TGTGCCAGCAGTTCAGGGGGTGTGAATTCACCCCTCCACTTT. The chain combines TRBV6-5 with TRBJ1-6; TRBD1 matches 7 bases. CDR3 length equals 14 residues. Germline V lookup: CDR1 MNHEY, CDR2 SVGAGI. The junction had 4 bases not matched to a gene; V was cut back by 4 bases and J by 7 bases.